This T cell receptor beta chain was captured in a study of T cell responses to AZD1222 COVID-19 vaccine. Study as a whole: Pooling of second doses given at about 4 or about 12 weeks was done.

Worth noting for this clone: What it recognizes is unknown.

General study findings and limits: Seropositive status at baseline applied to only 5 or 6 AZD1222 recipients. Spike-specific TCR breadth and depth were elevated following two AZD1222 doses.

Per the germline V gene, CDR1 is SGHKS and CDR2 is YYEKEE (reference sequence). V lost 0 bases, J lost 8 bases, and 4 bases stayed unmatched. CDR3 size: 14 residues. Repertoires were generated with immunoSEQ multiplex PCR, while TCRdb's copy carries only in-frame clones and drops some. In the table there are roughly 80,000 clones, 92% of which are singletons. This clonotype originated in an adult in good health. V usage is TRBV5-5 and J usage is TRBJ2-1, with TRBD1 matching 8 bases. The source was peripheral blood, collected on day 0 of AZD1222 vaccination. The chain's CDR3 is CASSLGTGIYEQFF. The CDR3 bases are TGTGCCAGCAGCTTGGGGACAGGGATTTATGAGCAGTTCTTC.